This T cell receptor beta chain was retrieved from a study of shared clonotypes between healthy human individuals. Broader study findings: The study sampled only blood, and tissue repertoires likely differ.

Profiling relied on immunoSEQ multiplex PCR, and the TCRdb table lists in-frame clones only, not all of them. The sample records 450,000 to 500,000 clones, 75% to 85% being singletons. Among the donors, all were Caucasian adults who lived in Nashville, Tennessee. Turning to this clone: Antigen: not known.

Germline lookup yields CDR1 MNHNY and CDR2 SVGAGI (reference sequence). Germline trimming cut 0 bases from V and 4 bases from J; bases unmatched to any gene: 3. The CDR3 runs to 14 residues. The chain joins TRBV6-6 to TRBJ2-7, with TRBD1 matching over 7 bases. The sequence was obtained from a woman between 40 and 50 years old in good health. Some clones in this sample may be carry-over from other donors' samples. The specimen was PBMCs. In DNA form, the CDR3 reads TGTGCCAGCAGTTACTCGACAGGGTGGTACGAGCAGTACTTC. It is translated as CASSYSTGWYEQYF.